These T cell receptor beta chains were read from a single sample in a study of T cell responses to AZD1222 COVID-19 vaccine. The method was immunoSEQ multiplex PCR; TCRdb's version includes in-frame clones alone and lacks a portion of them. This sample has under 70,000 clones; roughly 90% occur once, and the top ten carry roughly 15%. The source was peripheral blood, collected 28 days after the second AZD1222 dose. These receptors were taken from an adult who received the AZD1222 COVID-19 vaccine. CDR3s include the opening cysteine and the closing phenylalanine or tryptophan. Fields, in order: V gene, D gene, clone size, J gene, CDR3 DNA, CDR3 protein. D genes are given only for firm matches. Only part of the rows carry a size: once, few, many, or a class if the clone is expanded.

>TRBV7-8|TRBD2|NA|TRBJ2-3
TGTGCCAGCAGCGAGGGATCTAGCGGACCAGCGGATACGCAGTATTTT
CASSEGSSGPADTQYF
>TRBV7-8|TRBD1|NA|TRBJ2-7
TGTGCCAGCAGCTTGGGACAGGGTGGGTACGAGCAGTACTTC
CASSLGQGGYEQYF
>TRBV6-6|TRBD2|NA|TRBJ2-1
TGTGCCAGCAGTCGAACTAGCGGAACCTACAATGAGCAGTTCTTC
CASSRTSGTYNEQFF
>TRBV18|TRBD2|few|TRBJ2-7
TGTGCCAGCTCACCTCCTTCTAGCGGGATCTACGAGCAGTACTTC
CASSPPSSGIYEQYF
>TRBV30|NA|NA|TRBJ2-5
TGTGCCTGGAGTCTAGGACATGCCGGGGAGACCCAGTACTTC
CAWSLGHAGETQYF
>TRBV5-1|TRBD2|NA|TRBJ2-2
TGCGCCAGCAGAAGGGCTAGCGGGGCGAACACCGGGGAGCTGTTTTTT
CASRRASGANTGELFF
>TRBV25-1|NA|NA|TRBJ1-2
TGTGCCAGCAGTGAATCGGTCGGGGGCTACACCTTC
CASSESVGGYTF
>TRBV21-1|NA|NA|TRBJ1-1
TGTGCCAGCAGCCTTAGAGGGAGGACTGAAGCTTTCTTT
CASSLRGRTEAFF
>TRBV23-1|NA|NA|TRBJ2-2
TGCGCCAGCAGTCAAAGGTCCCCGGCGCGCGGGGGCGCAGGAACCGGGGAGCTGTTTTTT
CASSQRSPARGGAGTGELFF
>TRBV24-1|NA|NA|TRBJ2-7
TGTGCCACCAGTGATTCGGACTCCAGTTCTGCCTACGAGCAGTACTTC
CATSDSDSSSAYEQYF
>TRBV6-1|TRBD2|NA|TRBJ2-7
TGTGCCAGCAGTGAATGGGCTAGCGGGGTCACGAGCTCCTACGAGCAGTACTTC
CASSEWASGVTSSYEQYF
>TRBV9|TRBD1|NA|TRBJ1-2
TGTGCCAGCAGCGTTGCCGGGACAGCCCATGGCTACACCTTC
CASSVAGTAHGYTF
>TRBV5-8|NA|few|TRBJ2-7
TGTGCCAGCAGCTTCGGGGTCTACGAGCAGTACTTC
CASSFGVYEQYF
>TRBV4-2|TRBD2|NA|TRBJ2-3
TGTGCCAGCAGCCAGGGGACTAGCGGGAGATCAGATACGCAGTATTTT
CASSQGTSGRSDTQYF
>TRBV6-5|NA|once|TRBJ2-3
TGTGCCAGCGTACTGGTTTTTGGGGGAGCAGATACGCAGTATTTT
CASVLVFGGADTQYF
>TRBV10-3|TRBD1|NA|TRBJ1-6
TGTGCCATCAGTGACGGGACAGGGGCTAATTCACCCCTCCACTTT
CAISDGTGANSPLHF
>TRBV11-3|TRBD2|few|TRBJ2-1
TGTGCCAGCAGCTTAGGCGGTAGCGGGAATCATAATGAGCAGTTCTTC
CASSLGGSGNHNEQFF
>TRBV6-5|NA|NA|TRBJ1-5
TGTGCCAGCAGGCCGGGACCTAGCAATCAGCCCCAGCATTTT
CASRPGPSNQPQHF
>TRBV5-1|NA|NA|TRBJ1-1
TGCGCCAGCAGCTTGGCAGGGTCTATGAACACTGAAGCTTTCTTT
CASSLAGSMNTEAFF
>TRBV7-9|NA|NA|TRBJ2-1
TGTGCCAGCAGCTTAGTGGGGGGCAATGAGCAGTTCTTC
CASSLVGGNEQFF
>TRBV27|TRBD2|NA|TRBJ2-2
TGTGCCAGCAGTTCCCACAGCCTAGCGGGAGGAACCGGGGAGCTGTTTTTT
CASSSHSLAGGTGELFF
>TRBV6-6|NA|once|TRBJ2-7
TGTGCCAGCAGTTACGGGGACATAAAGTACGAGCAGTACTTC
CASSYGDIKYEQYF
>TRBV4-2|NA|NA|TRBJ1-1
TGTGCCAGCAGCCCAGGGGCCAGGAACACTGAAGCTTTCTTT
CASSPGARNTEAFF
>TRBV5-3|NA|NA|TRBJ1-2
TGTGCCAGAGGGGAAGACTATGGCTACACCTTC
CARGEDYGYTF
>TRBV2|TRBD1|once|TRBJ1-5
TGTGCCAGCAGGGGGGACAGGGCGAGCAATCAGCCCCAGCATTTT
CASRGDRASNQPQHF
>TRBV3-1/TRBV3-2|NA|NA|TRBJ2-7
TGTGCCAGCAGCCGCACCATCTCCTACGAGCAGTACTTC
CASSRTISYEQYF
>TRBV5-1|NA|NA|TRBJ1-1
TGCGCCAGCAGCTTGAGTCGGCCGGCAGACCAGGCTTTCTTT
CASSLSRPADQAFF
>TRBV15|NA|once|TRBJ2-1
TGTGCCACCAGCAGTCGGAGCGGGTCGGGGAATGAGCAGTTCTTC
CATSSRSGSGNEQFF